The clone carrying this TCR beta chain was detected only a few times. These data originate in a study of blood T cell repertoires in COVID-19. Study summary: The United States, Italy and Spain supplied acute and convalescent COVID-19 samples. Sources were T cells, B-cell-depleted T cells, or PBMCs; the material itself was cDNA or gDNA.

Original methodology: Using reference gene primer amplification, nucleated cell counts were estimated. Repertoires were generated with immunoSEQ multiplex PCR, while TCRdb's copy carries only in-frame clones and drops some. Clone size and V and J calls were adopted from that table, with D and trimming inferred from the DNA. The sample records about 140,000 clones, more than 70% being singletons. The CDR3 totals 13 residues. V lost 7 bases and J lost 3; bases outside the gene matches: 5. Per the germline V gene, CDR1 is LGHNT and CDR2 is FRNRAP. The chain links TRBV12-5 to TRBJ1-1, with 7 bases identical to TRBD1. The source of this sequence is a human donor in a cohort sampled during active COVID-19. Input material: peripheral blood. The DNA for the CDR3 is TGTGCTAGTGATCCCACAGGGGACACTGAAGCTTTCTTT. It codes for CASDPTGDTEAFF.